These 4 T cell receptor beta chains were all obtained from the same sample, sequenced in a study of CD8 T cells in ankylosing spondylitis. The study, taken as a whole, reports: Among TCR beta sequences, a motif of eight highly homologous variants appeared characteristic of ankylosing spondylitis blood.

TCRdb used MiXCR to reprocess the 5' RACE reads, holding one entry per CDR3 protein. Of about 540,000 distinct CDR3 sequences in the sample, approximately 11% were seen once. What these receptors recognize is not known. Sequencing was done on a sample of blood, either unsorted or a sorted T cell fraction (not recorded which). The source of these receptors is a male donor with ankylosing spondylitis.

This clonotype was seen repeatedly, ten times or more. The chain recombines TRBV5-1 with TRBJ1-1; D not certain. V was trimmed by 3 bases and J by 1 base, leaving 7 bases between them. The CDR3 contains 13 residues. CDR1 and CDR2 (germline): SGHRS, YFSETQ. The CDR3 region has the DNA TGCGCCAGCAGCTACCGACAGAACACTGAAGCTTTCTTT. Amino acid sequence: CASSYRQNTEAFF.

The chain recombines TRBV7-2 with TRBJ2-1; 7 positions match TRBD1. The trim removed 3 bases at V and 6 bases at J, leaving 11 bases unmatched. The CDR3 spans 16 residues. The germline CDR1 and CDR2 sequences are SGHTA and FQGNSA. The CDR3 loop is CASSLVGQSFFNEQFF. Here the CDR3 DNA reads TGTGCCAGCAGCTTGGTGGGACAGTCCTTCTTCAATGAGCAGTTCTTC.

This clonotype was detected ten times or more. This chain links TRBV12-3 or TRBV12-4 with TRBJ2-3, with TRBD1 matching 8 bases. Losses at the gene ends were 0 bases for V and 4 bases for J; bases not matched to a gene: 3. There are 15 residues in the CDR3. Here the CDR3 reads CASSLARTGSDTQYF. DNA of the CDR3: TGTGCCAGCAGTTTAGCTAGGACAGGGTCAGATACGCAGTATTTT.

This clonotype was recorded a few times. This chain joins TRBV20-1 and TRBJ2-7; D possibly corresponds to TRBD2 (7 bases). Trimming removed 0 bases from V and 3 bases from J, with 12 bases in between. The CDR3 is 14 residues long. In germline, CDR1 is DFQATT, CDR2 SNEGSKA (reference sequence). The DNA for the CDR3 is TGCAGTGCTAGAGATGAGGGGGACTACTACGAGCAGTACTTC. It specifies CSARDEGDYYEQYF.